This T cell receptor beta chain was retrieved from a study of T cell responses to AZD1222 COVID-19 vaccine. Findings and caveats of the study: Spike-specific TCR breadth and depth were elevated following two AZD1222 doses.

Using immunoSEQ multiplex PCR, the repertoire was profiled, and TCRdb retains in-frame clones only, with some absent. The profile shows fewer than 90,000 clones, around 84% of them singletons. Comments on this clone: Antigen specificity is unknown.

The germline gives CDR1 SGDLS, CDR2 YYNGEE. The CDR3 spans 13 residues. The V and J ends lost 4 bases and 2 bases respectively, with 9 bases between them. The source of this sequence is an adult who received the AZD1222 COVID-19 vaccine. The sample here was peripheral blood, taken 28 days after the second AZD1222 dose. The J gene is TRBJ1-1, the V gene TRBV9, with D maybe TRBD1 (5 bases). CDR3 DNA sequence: TGTGCCAGCAGCTTCGGGACTAACACTGAAGCTTTCTTT. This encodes CASSFGTNTEAFF.